The 22 T cell receptor beta chains reported below all come from one sample, sequenced in a study of cytomegalovirus exposure and HLA in healthy donors. In the PCR, 60 Vbeta and 13 Jbeta primers were used. TCRdb keeps only in-frame clones here, not all; method: immunoSEQ multiplex PCR. This sample yields some 30,000 clones, of which roughly two fifths are seen a single time; 1.5% to 2.5% belongs to the top ten. Sequenced: PBMCs. Receptors originate from a woman aged 45 to 65 in good health and CMV-seronegative.

With respect to this clone: The DNA is omitted, as the CDR3 cannot be located on it reliably, and the CDR3 follows TCRdb's listing. This chain uses TRBV2 with TRBJ2-5; the table's D gene call, TRBD2, was not cross checked with the DNA. Germline V CDR1 and CDR2: SNHLY, FYNNEI. From its first to its last residue, the CDR3 has 14 amino acids. The CDR3 region is CASYGLSFLETQYF.

This chain uses TRBV7-2 with TRBJ2-5; a possible D gene is TRBD1 (6 bases). The germline CDR1 and CDR2 sequences are SGHTA and FQGNSA. This CDR3 has 16 residues. Trimming took 5 bases from V and 2 from J, leaving 18 bases between them. CDR3 sequence (DNA): TGTGCCAGCAGCCCCGCACAGGGCCCCCCTCAAGAGACCCAGTACTTC. Protein sequence: CASSPAQGPPQETQYF.

This clone was detected a few times. This chain connects TRBV30 to TRBJ2-1; D possibly corresponds to TRBD1 (5 bases). This CDR3 has 14 residues. CDR1 and CDR2 from the germline V gene are GTSNPN and SVGIG (reference sequence). V lost 3 bases and J 3 bases, leaving 12 bases between the germline ends. CDR3 protein: CAWSDSPIYNEQFF. The CDR3, as DNA: TGTGCCTGGAGCGACAGCCCAATCTACAATGAGCAGTTCTTC.

The rearrangement joins TRBV30 to TRBJ1-1; the D gene is possibly TRBD1 (5 bases). Trimming stripped 5 bases from V and 6 bases from J, with 13 bases between. The germline CDR1 and CDR2 sequences are GTSNPN and SVGIG (reference sequence). This CDR3 contains 12 residues. The CDR3 loop is CAWGEDSSEAFF. The CDR3 bases are TGTGCCTGGGGGGAAGACAGTTCTGAAGCTTTCTTT.

This clone was detected a few times. The chain recombines TRBV10-1 with TRBJ2-2; D perhaps matches TRBD1 (5 bases). Germline V gene data show CDR1 as WNHNN and CDR2 as SYGVQD (reference sequence). V lost 3 bases and J 6 bases, leaving 8 bases between the germline ends. This CDR3 has 13 residues. CDR3 sequence reads: CASSDRAPGELFF. CDR3 coding DNA: TGCGCCAGCAGTGACAGGGCCCCCGGGGAGCTGTTTTTT.

The gene calls are TRBV18 and TRBJ2-1, with TRBD2 matching over 7 bases. The CDR3 covers 15 residues. With 0 bases clipped from V and 5 bases from J, the junction kept 4 bases outside the gene matches. Germline V gives CDR1 KGHSH, CDR2 LQKENI. The CDR3 bases are TGTGCCAGCTCACCACCCCTAGCGGAAAACAATGAGCAGTTCTTC. This translates into CASSPPLAENNEQFF.

A few counts support this clone. V and J are TRBV15 and TRBJ2-1, with 8 positions matching TRBD1. The germline CDR1 and CDR2 sequences are LNHNV and YYDKDF (reference sequence). With V trimmed by 8 bases and J by 4 bases, 4 bases remained unmatched. CDR3 size: 13 residues. The CDR3 loop is CATSTGGYNEQFF. CDR3 bases: TGTGCCACCTCAACAGGGGGATACAATGAGCAGTTCTTC.

This chain connects TRBV6-9 to TRBJ2-7, with D uncertain. CDR1 and CDR2 from the germline V gene are MNHGY and SVAAGI. Trimming removed 10 bases at V and 6 bases at J, with 13 bases between. The CDR3 extends over 11 amino acids. The CDR3 DNA sequence: TGTGCCACCACCTCTGTCGGCGAGCAGTACTTC. This sequence encodes CATTSVGEQYF.

The V and J genes are TRBV7-9 and TRBJ2-7; D possibly corresponds to TRBD2 (5 bases). Germline V gene lookup returns CDR1 SEHNR and CDR2 FQNEAQ (reference sequence). The V end lost 3 bases, the J end lost 9 bases, and 12 bases lay between the germline ends. The CDR3 contains 12 residues. The CDR3 spells CASSFKEALQYF. Here the CDR3 DNA reads TGTGCCAGCAGCTTTAAGGAGGCCTTGCAGTACTTC.

This chain links TRBV9 with TRBJ2-3; D is perhaps TRBD2 (6 bases). Looked up from germline, CDR1 is SGDLS and CDR2 is YYNGEE. V lost 3 bases and J lost 1, with 12 bases in between. The CDR3 length is 15 residues. The CDR3 loop is CASSARERRTDTQYF. The CDR3, as DNA: TGTGCCAGCAGCGCCCGGGAGAGACGCACAGATACGCAGTATTTT.

V and J are TRBV11-2 and TRBJ1-5; the match to TRBD1 covers 10 bases. The CDR3 totals 13 residues. Germline CDR1 reads SGHAT; CDR2 reads FQNNGV. After removal of 5 bases from V and 12 bases from J, the junction contained 7 bases not matched to a gene. The CDR3 nucleotides are TGTGCCAGCAGCCCCCGGACAGGGGGATTCCAGCATTTT. Translating gives CASSPRTGGFQHF.

The V and J genes are TRBV7-3 and TRBJ2-1, with 10 bases matching TRBD2. The CDR3 totals 16 residues. The germline V gene has CDR1 SGHTA and CDR2 FQGTGA. After removal of 5 bases from V and 9 bases from J, the junction contained 13 bases not matched to a gene. The CDR3 sequence is CASSPYGLAGAAEQFF. CDR3 nucleotides: TGTGCCAGCAGCCCGTACGGCCTAGCGGGAGCGGCTGAGCAGTTCTTC. The full variable domain, in which reference TRBV7-3 and TRBJ2-1 provide the parts outside the CDR3, is GAGVSQTPSNKVTEKGKYVELRCDPISGHTALYWYRQSLGQGPEFLIYFQGTGAADDSGLPNDRFFAVRPEGSVSTLKIQRTERGDSAVYLCASSPYGLAGAAEQFFGPGTRLTVL.

The chain employs TRBV5-4 and TRBJ2-1; D unresolved. V lost 0 bases and J 6 bases, leaving 4 bases between the germline ends. The CDR3 contains 12 residues. The germline V gene encodes CDR1 SGHNT and CDR2 YYREEE (reference sequence). The CDR3 spells CASSLERNEQFF. CDR3 DNA sequence: TGTGCCAGCAGCTTGGAGCGCAATGAGCAGTTCTTC.

The chain combines TRBV29-1 with TRBJ2-3; the D is unclear. V was cut by 4 bases and J by 4 bases, with 15 bases left in between. Germline CDR1 and CDR2: SQVTM and ANQGSEA. The CDR3 has 14 residues. The CDR3 loop is CSVVRKARADTQYF. The CDR3 DNA is TGCAGCGTTGTACGCAAGGCACGGGCAGATACGCAGTATTTT.

The rearrangement links TRBV30 to TRBJ2-3; 12 nucleotides agree with TRBD2. The CDR3 covers 14 residues. The V segment lost 3 bases and the J segment 4 bases; nucleotides outside the gene matches: 2. Germline loops: CDR1 GTSNPN, CDR2 SVGIG (reference sequence). CDR3 region: CAWSRLAGADTQYF. The CDR3 DNA follows: TGTGCCTGGAGCAGACTAGCGGGGGCAGATACGCAGTATTTT.

In this sample, this clone turned up once. The rearrangement joins TRBV27 to TRBJ1-2; 7 bases are a match to TRBD1. After removal of 4 bases from V and 0 bases from J, the junction contained 11 bases not matched to a gene. The length of the CDR3 is 17 residues. CDR1 is MNHEY and CDR2 is SMNVEV in the germline V gene (reference sequence). The DNA for the CDR3 is TGTGCCAGCAGTTCTAACAGGGGACGGGGATCTAACTATGGCTACACCTTC. Its translation is CASSSNRGRGSNYGYTF.

V and J are TRBV5-4 and TRBJ1-1; the D is unclear. CDR1 and CDR2 from the germline V gene are SGHNT and YYREEE (reference sequence). This CDR3 has 12 amino acids. V was cut by 4 bases and J by 3 bases, with 7 bases left in between. The DNA for the CDR3 is TGTGCCAGCAGCCCGGAGGACACTGAAGCTTTCTTT. Its protein product is CASSPEDTEAFF.

This clone was detected only a few times. The rearrangement links TRBV7-2 to TRBJ1-1; weak D call: TRBD1 (5 bases). Germline V lookup: CDR1 SGHTA, CDR2 FQGNSA. This CDR3 contains 15 residues. The V and J ends lost 5 bases and 1 base respectively, with 14 bases between them. Written as DNA, the CDR3 is TGTGCCAGCAGCCCCTGGGGGGGAGGGAACACTGAAGCTTTCTTT. It specifies CASSPWGGGNTEAFF.

This clone has only a few counts. The CDR3: CASLAGGQSDTQYF. CDR3 in DNA: TGTGCCAGTCTAGCGGGGGGGCAATCAGATACGCAGTATTTT. The chain recombines TRBV6-1 with TRBJ2-3; 12 positions match TRBD2. V lost 9 bases, J lost 4 bases, and 5 bases stayed unmatched. The CDR3 spans 14 residues. Germline CDR1 reads MNHNS; CDR2 reads SASEGT.

The chain couples TRBV27 to TRBJ2-7; D is perhaps TRBD1 (6 bases). Trimming stripped 3 bases from V and 2 bases from J, with 14 bases between. This CDR3 has 15 amino acids. Germline V gene data show CDR1 as MNHEY and CDR2 as SMNVEV (reference sequence). CDR3 loop: CASSLSGVGAYEQYF. The CDR3 nucleotides read TGTGCCAGCAGTTTGTCAGGGGTAGGGGCCTACGAGCAGTACTTC.

The rearrangement uses TRBV12-5 and TRBJ2-3; no clear D. CDR1 LGHNT and CDR2 FRNRAP come from the germline V gene. CDR3 length: 12 amino acids. V gave up 7 bases and J gave up 6 bases, with 11 bases separating them. The CDR3 sequence: CASALTADTQYF. The CDR3 DNA reads as TGTGCTAGTGCCCTAACAGCTGATACGCAGTATTTT.

This clone has just a few counts. The chain is built from TRBV2 and TRBJ2-5; TRBD2 agrees at 7 bases. The CDR3 has 15 amino acids. Germline V CDR1 and CDR2: SNHLY, FYNNEI. J was trimmed by 1 base and V by 6 bases; bases with no gene match: 8. Written as DNA, the CDR3 is TGTGCCAGCAGGGCCGAAGGCGGGGGCCAAGAGACCCAGTACTTC. Its protein product is CASRAEGGGQETQYF.